A single sample is the source of the 19 T cell receptor beta chains below, sequenced in a study of blood T cell repertoires in COVID-19. TCRdb keeps only in-frame clones here, not all; method: immunoSEQ multiplex PCR. The profile shows over 200,000 clones, approximately 84% of them singletons. The specimen was peripheral blood. These receptors originate from a woman aged 45-59 years with active or convalescent COVID-19.

The CDR3 sequence: CASGALRGVYLTEAFF. In nucleotides, the CDR3 is TGTGCCAGCGGGGCACTGCGGGGGGTTTACCTCACTGAAGCTTTCTTT. This chain links TRBV28 with TRBJ1-1; possible D gene TRBD1, 5 bases. The germline gives CDR1 MDHEN, CDR2 SYDVKM. The CDR3 runs 16 residues. Trimming took 8 bases from V and 4 from J, leaving 23 bases between them.

The chain employs TRBV5-1 and TRBJ1-1; 8 bases map to TRBD1. Germline lookup yields CDR1 SGHRS and CDR2 YFSETQ. The CDR3 has 14 residues. The ends lost 4 bases at V and 3 bases at J; junction bases unmatched: 5. The CDR3, as DNA: TGCGCCAGCAGCGGGGACAGGCGAGACACTGAAGCTTTCTTT. This translates into CASSGDRRDTEAFF.

For the CDR3, the DNA is TGTGCCAGCAGCCAAGGGGGGACCAGGACTAGGTATGGCTACACCTTC. It is translated as CASSQGGTRTRYGYTF. The chain recombines TRBV3-1 (or the pseudogene TRBV3-2) with TRBJ1-2; tentative D call: TRBD1 (5 bases). CDR1 LGHDT and CDR2 YNNKEL come from the germline V gene (reference sequence). V shed 1 base and J shed 5 bases, with 17 bases lying between them. This CDR3 is built from 16 residues.

This clone was observed once. The chain is built from TRBV28 and TRBJ1-6; no clear D. V gave up 4 bases and J gave up 4 bases, with 14 bases separating them. Germline values: CDR1 MDHEN, CDR2 SYDVKM. The CDR3 covers 16 residues. The CDR3 spells CASSSPVGAYNSPLHF. The CDR3 region has the DNA TGTGCCAGCAGTTCCCCCGTAGGAGCATATAATTCACCCCTCCACTTT.

As DNA, the CDR3 is TGTGCCAGTAGTGCCGACCAATGGGGCTTGGGAGAAAAACTGTTTTTT. Its translation: CASSADQWGLGEKLFF. The chain employs TRBV19 and TRBJ1-4, with D perhaps matching TRBD1 (5 bases). V was cut by 5 bases and J by 8 bases, with 21 bases left in between. The CDR3 totals 16 residues. The germline CDR1 and CDR2 sequences are LNHDA and SQIVND (reference sequence).

The chain uses TRBV5-1 and TRBJ2-2; D gene uncertain. V was pared by 0 bases and J by 1 base, with 10 bases between. CDR3 size: 16 residues. Germline assignment: CDR1 SGHRS and CDR2 YFSETQ. The CDR3 nucleotides read TGCGCCAGCAGCTTGGGTTCGACGGGGAACACCGGGGAGCTGTTTTTT. Residues: CASSLGSTGNTGELFF.

CDR3 residues: CASSFKQSNEKLFF. In DNA form, the CDR3 reads TGTGCCAGCAGCTTCAAACAGTCTAATGAAAAACTGTTTTTT. The V call is TRBV5-4, the J call TRBJ1-4; D gene unclear. Germline values: CDR1 SGHNT, CDR2 YYREEE (reference sequence). Trimming removed 2 bases from V and 3 bases from J, with 8 bases in between. CDR3 size: 14 residues.

This clone was detected a few times. The genes are TRBV5-1 and TRBJ2-5, with D possibly TRBD2 on 6 matching bases. V lost 7 bases and J lost 4, with 20 bases in between. Germline CDR1 is SGHRS and CDR2 is YFSETQ. The CDR3 has 15 amino acids. CDR3 region: CASGETGLVRETQYF. The CDR3 DNA is TGCGCCAGCGGCGAGACGGGACTTGTCCGAGAGACCCAGTACTTC.

V and J are TRBV28 and TRBJ1-2; TRBD1 might be the D (5 bases). CDR1 and CDR2 (germline): MDHEN, SYDVKM. This CDR3 is built from 14 residues. V gave up 4 bases and J gave up 4 bases, with 13 bases separating them. CDR3 in amino acids: CASSYQGFVYGYTF. The CDR3 DNA is TGTGCCAGCAGTTACCAGGGTTTTGTCTATGGCTACACCTTC.

Of note for this clone: Other DNA sequences in the sample encode the same CDR3. The chain recombines TRBV12-3 or TRBV12-4 with TRBJ1-1; weak D call: TRBD1 (5 bases). The CDR3 sequence is 13 residues long. Trimming stripped 2 bases from V and 3 bases from J, with 7 bases between. CDR3 protein: CASSLTGDTEAFF. The CDR3 DNA reads as TGTGCCAGCAGTTTAACGGGGGACACTGAAGCTTTCTTT.

The rearrangement links TRBV10-3 to TRBJ1-6, with a possible D match to TRBD1 (6 bases). Deletions cut 0 bases from V and 7 bases from J, with 10 bases between. Germline V lookup: CDR1 ENHRY, CDR2 SYGVKD. The CDR3 consists of 15 residues. The CDR3 DNA reads as TGTGCCATCAGTGAGTCGTCAGGGGCAAATTCACCCCTCCACTTT. Protein product: CAISESSGANSPLHF.

This clone was picked up a small number of times. This chain joins TRBV28 and TRBJ1-5; TRBD1 matches 9 bases. Germline V gene lookup returns CDR1 MDHEN and CDR2 SYDVKM. Losses at the gene ends were 5 bases for V and 2 bases for J; bases not matched to a gene: 4. The CDR3 loop spans 15 amino acids. CDR3 amino acids: CASSERTGGNQPQHF. The CDR3 region has the DNA TGTGCCAGCAGTGAACGGACAGGGGGCAATCAGCCCCAGCATTTT.

The chain uses TRBV11-2 and TRBJ1-6; unclear D gene. This CDR3 contains 17 residues. Germline lookup yields CDR1 SGHAT and CDR2 FQNNGV. V lost 5 bases and J lost 0, with 14 bases in between. CDR3 in amino acids: CASSPGTVSSYNSPLHF. The CDR3 DNA reads TGTGCCAGCAGCCCCGGCACAGTAAGCTCCTATAATTCACCCCTCCACTTT.

The chain employs TRBV7-9 and TRBJ2-4; D might be TRBD1 (5 bases). This CDR3 contains 14 residues. CDR1 and CDR2 (germline): SEHNR, FQNEAQ (reference sequence). V was trimmed by 1 base and J by 8 bases, leaving 12 bases between them. This CDR3 is CASSLVTEADIQYF. Here the CDR3 DNA reads TGTGCCAGCAGCTTAGTGACAGAGGCAGACATTCAGTACTTC.

The rearrangement joins TRBV7-3 to TRBJ2-3; 9 bases map to TRBD2. The trim removed 1 base at V and 6 bases at J, leaving 2 bases unmatched. Per the germline V gene, CDR1 is SGHTA and CDR2 is FQGTGA. The CDR3 runs to 14 residues. CDR3: CASSLSGTSDTQYF. The DNA of the CDR3 is TGTGCCAGCAGCTTAAGCGGGACTAGCGATACGCAGTATTTT.

This chain connects TRBV6-5 to TRBJ1-4; 10 nucleotides agree with TRBD1. Germline V CDR1 and CDR2: MNHEY, SVGAGI. The CDR3 spans 14 residues. Unmatched junction bases numbered 5, after V lost 6 bases and J lost 7 bases. CDR3 protein: CASRRQGAGEKLFF. In DNA, the CDR3 is TGTGCCAGCAGACGACAGGGGGCAGGTGAAAAACTGTTTTTT.

The chain links TRBV2 to TRBJ2-3; perhaps TRBD1 as D (5 bases). Trimming took off 7 bases at V and 6 bases at J, with 14 bases between the two ends. Germline V lookup: CDR1 SNHLY, CDR2 FYNNEI. The CDR3 totals 13 residues. The CDR3 nucleotides read TGTGCCAGCAACCTGGGGCGTACGGATACGCAGTATTTT. It yields the protein CASNLGRTDTQYF.

This clone is a singleton in its sample. The rearrangement joins TRBV7-2 to TRBJ1-6; D possibly corresponds to TRBD1 (5 bases). V lost 4 bases, J lost 10 bases, and 20 bases lay in between. The CDR3 sequence is 16 residues long. The germline gives CDR1 SGHTA, CDR2 FQGNSA. The CDR3, as DNA: TGTGCCAGCAGCTCAAGCGGGCGGGACCGGGTATCACCCCTCCACTTT. Translation gives CASSSSGRDRVSPLHF.

This sequence joins TRBV5-1 and TRBJ2-3; D might be TRBD2 (7 bases). Trimming took off 3 bases at V and 2 bases at J, with 16 bases between the two ends. Germline CDR1 SGHRS, CDR2 YFSETQ. The CDR3 has 16 residues. CDR3 in amino acids: CASSWGGTPDTDTQYF. In nucleotides, the CDR3 is TGCGCCAGCAGCTGGGGGGGGACACCTGACACAGATACGCAGTATTTT. The variable domain in full, completed from reference TRBV5-1 and TRBJ2-3, reads KAGVTQTPRYLIKTRGQQVTLSCSPISGHRSVSWYQQTPGQGLQFLFEYFSETQRNKGNFPGRFSGRQFSNSRSEMNVSTLELGDSALYLCASSWGGTPDTDTQYFGPGTRLTVL.